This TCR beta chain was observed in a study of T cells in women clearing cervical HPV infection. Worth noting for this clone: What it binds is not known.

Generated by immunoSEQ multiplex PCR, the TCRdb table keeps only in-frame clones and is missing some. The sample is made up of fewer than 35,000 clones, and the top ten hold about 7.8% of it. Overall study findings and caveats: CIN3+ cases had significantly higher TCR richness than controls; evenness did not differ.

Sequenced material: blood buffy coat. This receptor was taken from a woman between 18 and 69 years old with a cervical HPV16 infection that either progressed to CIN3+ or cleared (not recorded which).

CDR3 DNA (partial): TGCGCCAGCAGCCCTGAGCGGAAAAACATT. Translating it yields CASSPERKNI. The CDR3 in its entirety is CASSPERKNIQYF. This sequence joins TRBV5-1 and TRBJ2-4; weak D call: TRBD2 (5 bases). The read ends 3 residues before the CDR3 terminus; that terminus is restored from the germline J gene. CDR1 and CDR2 from the germline V gene are SGHRS and YFSETQ. There are 13 residues in the CDR3. Trimming removed 4 bases at V and 4 bases at J, with 9 bases between.